A single sample gave rise to the 32 T cell receptor beta chains below, sequenced in a study of T cell repertoires in cytomegalovirus infection. MiXCR, applied by TCRdb to the reads, yields one record per CDR3 protein. The data show some 440,000 distinct CDR3 sequences, about a third seen once. The sequenced material came from PBMCs. The receptors were sampled from a human donor in good health (CMV status not recorded). Some clones in this sample may be carry-over from other donors' samples.

This sequence joins TRBV24-1 and TRBJ2-5; tentatively, D is TRBD1 (6 bases). The V end was cut by 4 bases, the J end by 7 bases, with 15 bases between. CDR1 and CDR2 (germline): KGHDR, SFDVKD. The CDR3 sequence is 14 residues long. For the CDR3, the DNA is TGTGCCACCAGTGACCCGGACAGAGGCGGGACCCAGTACTTC. It codes for CATSDPDRGGTQYF.

This clonotype was seen only a few times. The gene calls are TRBV29-1 and TRBJ2-7; D might be TRBD1 or TRBD2, each matching 5 bases. Germline lookup yields CDR1 SQVTM and CDR2 ANQGSEA. This CDR3 has 12 amino acids. The V and J ends lost 4 bases and 5 bases respectively, with 12 bases between them. CDR3 region: CSVGVGVDEQYF. The CDR3 DNA reads as TGCAGCGTTGGGGTGGGGGTCGACGAGCAGTACTTC.

The table lists this clonotype with a count of one. At one end the junction does not follow the germline gene, possibly because of a read error. The chain links TRBV6-4 to TRBJ2-3, with 9 bases matching TRBD1. The CDR3 totals 16 residues. The germline CDR1 and CDR2 sequences are MRHNA and SNTAGT. CDR3 DNA: TGTGCCAGCAGTTACTCTACCGGGACAGGGAGAGATACGCAGTATTTT. Residues: CASSYSTGTGRDTQYF.

The chain couples TRBV6-2 or TRBV6-3 to TRBJ2-5; a possible D gene is TRBD2 (5 bases). CDR3 length: 13 residues. Germline values: CDR1 MNHEY, CDR2 SVGEGT. Trimming removed 4 bases at V and 2 bases at J, with 8 bases between. CDR3 region: CASSWTSQETQYF. Written as DNA, the CDR3 is TGTGCCAGCAGTTGGACTTCTCAAGAGACCCAGTACTTC.

The chain is built from TRBV2 and TRBJ2-5, with 11 bases that match TRBD2. The CDR3 has 15 amino acids. Per germline, CDR1 SNHLY and CDR2 FYNNEI. The junction had 4 bases not matched to a gene; V was cut back by 6 bases and J by 1 base. The CDR3 loop is CASRLAGVIQETQYF. CDR3 nucleotide sequence: TGTGCCAGCAGACTAGCGGGGGTCATCCAAGAGACCCAGTACTTC.

This clonotype was recorded many times. The rearrangement joins TRBV7-2 to TRBJ2-7; the match to TRBD2 covers 8 bases. The CDR3 extends over 17 amino acids. Unmatched junction bases numbered 11, after V lost 1 base and J lost 3 bases. Per the germline V gene, CDR1 is SGHTA and CDR2 is FQGNSA. The DNA for the CDR3 is TGTGCCAGCAGCTTAGACCCCCGTGTGCGGGGGGACTACGAGCAGTACTTC. It specifies CASSLDPRVRGDYEQYF.

This clonotype has just a few counts. The chain has TRBV6-1 and TRBJ2-1; no clear D. Looked up from germline, CDR1 is MNHNS and CDR2 is SASEGT. The CDR3 has 11 residues. V shed 7 bases and J shed 3 bases, with 4 bases lying between them. The CDR3 DNA sequence: TGTGCCAGCACCGACTACAATGAGCAGTTCTTC. Encoded protein: CASTDYNEQFF.

This sequence joins TRBV20-1 and TRBJ2-2; no clear D gene. The CDR3 runs 13 residues. Germline V lookup: CDR1 DFQATT, CDR2 SNEGSKA (reference sequence). V dropped 1 base and J dropped 6 bases, with 9 bases sitting between them. The CDR3 bases are TGCAGTGCTAGAGGCGTCCCCTCCGGGGAGCTGTTTTTT. It yields the protein CSARGVPSGELFF.

About this clonotype itself: Since the CDR3 does not end with the conserved phenylalanine or tryptophan, this likely comes from a read error. The rearrangement joins TRBV7-6 to TRBJ2-3; D is perhaps TRBD1 (6 bases). The germline V gene encodes CDR1 SGHVS and CDR2 FNYEAQ. CDR3 length: 15 residues. The germline V and J ends were trimmed by 4 bases and 4 bases, with 15 bases remaining between them. The chain's CDR3 is CASSSQGRIADTQYL. The CDR3 DNA reads as TGTGCCAGCAGCTCACAGGGTAGAATTGCAGATACGCAGTATTTG.

This clonotype came up many times. The CDR3 region is CASAHGGGYEPQHF. CDR3 DNA sequence: TGTGCCAGCGCTCATGGGGGCGGATACGAACCCCAGCATTTT. The chain carries TRBV12-3 or TRBV12-4 and TRBJ1-5; the D gene is possibly TRBD1 (6 bases). The CDR3 covers 14 residues. Trimming took off 8 bases at V and 10 bases at J, with 21 bases between the two ends.

This chain links TRBV6-6 with TRBJ2-7, with TRBD1 identical over 7 bases. V dropped 7 bases and J dropped 6; count of bases not matched to a gene: 27. CDR3 length equals 19 residues. The germline V gene has CDR1 MNHNY and CDR2 SVGAGI (reference sequence). The CDR3 sequence is CASTNRLSQLGTDGAEQYF. The CDR3 region has the DNA TGTGCCAGCACGAACAGACTTTCCCAACTCGGGACAGACGGGGCCGAGCAGTACTTC.

This clonotype was recorded a few times. The chain combines TRBV28 with TRBJ1-2; D is unresolved. Trimming removed 8 bases at V and 8 bases at J, with 21 bases between. The CDR3 loop spans 14 amino acids. Looked up from germline, CDR1 is MDHEN and CDR2 is SYDVKM. The CDR3 region is CASGINNVLAGYTF. In DNA, the CDR3 is TGTGCCAGCGGTATTAACAATGTCTTGGCCGGCTACACCTTC.

Ten or more counts support this clonotype. The gene calls are TRBV7-9 and TRBJ1-5; no definite D call. From germline, CDR1 is SEHNR and CDR2 FQNEAQ (reference sequence). This CDR3 is built from 12 residues. Between the trimmed V and J ends, which lost 3 bases and 4 bases, there was a span of 4 bases. The CDR3: CASSLENQPQHF. The DNA for the CDR3 is TGTGCCAGCAGCTTGGAGAATCAGCCCCAGCATTTT.

This clonotype was detected a few times. This chain links TRBV24-1 with TRBJ2-3; 12 nucleotides match TRBD2. The V and J ends lost 3 bases and 3 bases, in that order; junction bases with no gene match: 3. Germline values: CDR1 KGHDR, CDR2 SFDVKD. The length of the CDR3 is 16 residues. CDR3 DNA sequence: TGTGCCACCAGTGATCCTAGCGGGGGGGCGACAGATACGCAGTATTTT. Translation gives CATSDPSGGATDTQYF.

In the case of this clonotype: At one end the junction does not follow the germline gene, possibly because of a read error. The chain employs TRBV20-1 and TRBJ2-7, with 9 bases fitting TRBD1. In germline, CDR1 is DFQATT, CDR2 SNEGSKA (reference sequence). The CDR3 covers 16 residues. The CDR3 is CIARERLDRGNYEQYF. CDR3 DNA sequence: TGCATTGCTAGAGAACGACTGGACAGGGGAAACTACGAGCAGTACTTC.

Of note for this clonotype: The conserved phenylalanine or tryptophan is not found at the CDR3 terminus, so this likely reflects a read error. This chain joins TRBV27 and TRBJ2-7; D call uncertain. The CDR3 is made up of 14 amino acids. Germline V gives CDR1 MNHEY, CDR2 SMNVEV (reference sequence). The V end lost 5 bases, the J end lost 5 bases, and 16 bases lay between the germline ends. Here the CDR3 reads CASSPALWAHEQYY. CDR3 DNA: TGTGCCAGCAGTCCGGCACTTTGGGCCCACGAGCAGTACTAC.

This clonotype came up a few times. The rearrangement joins TRBV7-2 to TRBJ2-5; D uncertain. The V and J ends lost 2 bases and 4 bases respectively, with 11 bases between them. The CDR3 contains 14 residues. Germline CDR1 SGHTA, CDR2 FQGNSA. The CDR3 DNA is TGTGCCAGCAGCTTAAACTTTCTCGTAGAGACCCAGTACTTC. Translated: CASSLNFLVETQYF.

The chain couples TRBV12-3 or TRBV12-4 to TRBJ1-5, with D unresolved. Trimming took 2 bases from V and 7 from J, leaving 6 bases between them. This CDR3 spans 12 amino acids. The CDR3 loop is CASSLSVQPQHF. The CDR3, as DNA: TGTGCCAGCAGTTTATCGGTCCAGCCCCAGCATTTT.

Ten or more counts support this clonotype. This chain uses TRBV12-3 or TRBV12-4 with TRBJ1-6, with D possibly matching TRBD1 (6 bases). The V and J ends lost 6 bases and 7 bases respectively, with 13 bases between them. The CDR3 is made up of 14 amino acids. Written as DNA, the CDR3 is TGTGCCAGCAGCCTTTGGACAGACAATTCACCCCTCCACTTT. Translation gives CASSLWTDNSPLHF.

V is TRBV12-3 or TRBV12-4 and J is TRBJ2-7; D unclear. V was clipped by 3 bases and J by 3 bases, with 12 bases between them. This CDR3 region has 14 residues. The CDR3 region has the DNA TGTGCCAGCAGTTTTGGCGGCTACCACTACGAGCAGTACTTC. Protein product: CASSFGGYHYEQYF.

This chain joins TRBV7-2 and TRBJ2-2, with TRBD2 identical over 10 bases. The germline CDR1 and CDR2 sequences are SGHTA and FQGNSA. The CDR3 has 16 amino acids. J was trimmed by 4 bases and V by 5 bases; bases with no gene match: 7. The CDR3 nucleotides are TGTGCCAGCAGCAGAGCGGGGGGGCTGACCACCGGGGAGCTGTTTTTT. This encodes CASSRAGGLTTGELFF.

This chain uses TRBV4-1 with TRBJ1-2; D gene unclear. Trimming took 1 base from V and 1 from J, leaving 7 bases between them. CDR3 size: 14 residues. From germline, CDR1 is MGHRA and CDR2 YSYEKL. The CDR3 DNA sequence: TGCGCCAGCAGCCAAGTTGCACTTAACTATGGCTACACCTTC. Translated: CASSQVALNYGYTF.

This sequence joins TRBV5-1 and TRBJ2-3, with 8 bases lining up with TRBD2. The junction had 10 bases not matched to a gene; V was cut back by 4 bases and J by 0 bases. CDR1 is SGHRS and CDR2 is YFSETQ in the germline V gene. This CDR3 has 17 residues. The DNA for the CDR3 is TGCGCCAGCAGCCCGATGTGGAGCGGGGGTAGCACAGATACGCAGTATTTT. This codes for CASSPMWSGGSTDTQYF.

This rearrangement joins TRBV6-6 to TRBJ2-5; no clear D. This CDR3 has 11 residues. The ends were cut back, 10 bases at V and 4 bases at J, with 10 bases in the middle. Germline CDR1 is MNHNY and CDR2 is SVGAGI (reference sequence). The CDR3 DNA follows: TGTGCCACCCTCTGGGGAGAGACCCAGTACTTC. This gives the protein CATLWGETQYF.

With regard to this clonotype: No conserved phenylalanine or tryptophan ends this CDR3, so it is likely a read error. The genes are TRBV12-3 or TRBV12-4 and TRBJ2-7, with D tentatively TRBD1 (6 bases). V lost 5 bases and J 3 bases, leaving 14 bases between the germline ends. The CDR3 loop spans 14 amino acids. CDR3 in amino acids: CASSRRDIDYEQYC. The CDR3 DNA reads TGTGCCAGCAGTCGCCGGGACATAGACTACGAGCAGTACTGC.

In DNA form, the CDR3 reads TGTGCCAGCAGCCAAACTCCCGGGACCGTTCCCTACGAGCAGTACTTC. Protein: CASSQTPGTVPYEQYF. The chain combines TRBV7-8 with TRBJ2-7; D tentatively fits TRBD1 or TRBD2 (5 bases each). CDR1 is SGHVS, CDR2 FQNEAQ, per germline. The CDR3 length is 16 residues. Trimming cost V 5 bases and J 2 bases, with 19 bases left between them.

J is TRBJ2-1 and V is TRBV6-5, with D tentatively TRBD2 (5 bases). The CDR3 length is 14 residues. CDR1 is MNHEY and CDR2 is SVGAGI in the germline V gene. V gave up 0 bases and J gave up 5 bases, with 8 bases separating them. The CDR3 sequence: CASSYSWGDNEQFF. In DNA, the CDR3 is TGTGCCAGCAGTTACTCTTGGGGAGACAATGAGCAGTTCTTC.

This clonotype showed up just a few times. The chain carries TRBV23-1 and TRBJ2-7, with 11 bases matching TRBD2. TRBV23-1 is annotated as an ORF whose role is uncertain. The CDR3 covers 18 residues. V gave up 2 bases and J gave up 1 base; unmatched junction bases: 10. The chain's CDR3 is CASSQIQPTSGDSYEQYF. CDR3 nucleotides: TGCGCCAGCAGTCAAATTCAACCGACTAGCGGGGATTCCTACGAGCAGTACTTC.

V usage is TRBV20-1 and J usage is TRBJ1-5; TRBD1 might be the D (5 bases). The CDR3 has 14 amino acids. V was trimmed by 2 bases and J by 9 bases, leaving 17 bases between them. The germline V gene encodes CDR1 DFQATT and CDR2 SNEGSKA (reference sequence). DNA for the CDR3: TGCAGTGCTAGATCTCCGACCCCGGGGGGGCCCCAGCATTTT. Translation gives CSARSPTPGGPQHF.

The CDR3 reads CATSRDFGNQPQHF. For the CDR3, the DNA is TGTGCCACCAGCAGAGATTTTGGCAATCAGCCCCAGCATTTT. The rearrangement links TRBV15 to TRBJ1-5, with D unclear. Trimming took off 0 bases at V and 2 bases at J, with 5 bases between the two ends. CDR3 size: 14 residues. Germline CDR1 reads LNHNV; CDR2 reads YYDKDF (reference sequence).

This clonotype came up a few times. The CDR3 is CASSQDPTAQETQYF. The CDR3 bases are TGTGCCAGCAGCCAAGATCCGACAGCACAAGAGACCCAGTACTTC. This rearrangement joins TRBV3-1 to TRBJ2-5; weak D call: TRBD1 (5 bases). Germline CDR1 LGHDT, CDR2 YNNKEL (reference sequence). V was trimmed by 0 bases and J by 2 bases, leaving 10 bases between them. This CDR3 spans 15 amino acids.

The rearrangement joins TRBV12-3 or TRBV12-4 to TRBJ1-5, with D maybe TRBD1 (6 bases). The germline V and J ends were trimmed by 8 bases and 5 bases, with 16 bases remaining between them. This CDR3 has 14 amino acids. The CDR3 sequence: CASRGQGRYQPQHF. As DNA, the CDR3 is TGTGCCAGCCGCGGTCAGGGGCGTTATCAGCCCCAGCATTTT.